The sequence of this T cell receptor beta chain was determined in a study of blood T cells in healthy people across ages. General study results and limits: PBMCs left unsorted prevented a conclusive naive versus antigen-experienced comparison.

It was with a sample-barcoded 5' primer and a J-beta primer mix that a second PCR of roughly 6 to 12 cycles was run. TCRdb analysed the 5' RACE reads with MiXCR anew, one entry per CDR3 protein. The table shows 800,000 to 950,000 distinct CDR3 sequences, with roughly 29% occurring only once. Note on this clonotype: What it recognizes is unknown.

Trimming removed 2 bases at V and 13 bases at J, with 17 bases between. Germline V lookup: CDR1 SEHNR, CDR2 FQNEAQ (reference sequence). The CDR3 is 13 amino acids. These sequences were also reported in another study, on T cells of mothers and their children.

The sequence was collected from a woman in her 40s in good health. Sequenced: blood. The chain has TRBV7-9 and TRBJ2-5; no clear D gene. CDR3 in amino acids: CASSLTDNYERYF. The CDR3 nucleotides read TGTGCCAGCAGCTTAACCGACAACTACGAGCGGTACTTC.